This entry describes one T cell receptor (beta chain). The antigen remains unidentified. Sequencing used immunoSEQ multiplex PCR; TCRdb keeps in-frame clones, though not all of them. The sample has about 140,000 clones, about 93% seen once. The data originate from a study of T cell responses to AZD1222 COVID-19 vaccine. General study points: The donor cohort was predominantly white British with a female majority, and clonal diversity may have been underestimated. Rises in breadth and depth of Spike-specific TCRs came after two AZD1222 doses.

Second doses that came at about 4 or about 12 weeks were put together. Germline values: CDR1 KGHSH, CDR2 LQKENI. V lost 1 base and J lost 6, with 7 bases in between. This CDR3 has 13 residues. The source of this sequence is an adult who received the AZD1222 COVID-19 vaccine. The sample here was peripheral blood, taken 28 days after the second AZD1222 dose. The V call is TRBV18, the J call TRBJ1-5; D call uncertain. The CDR3: CASSPQGGQPQHF. In DNA form, the CDR3 reads TGTGCCAGCTCACCACAAGGCGGTCAGCCCCAGCATTTT.